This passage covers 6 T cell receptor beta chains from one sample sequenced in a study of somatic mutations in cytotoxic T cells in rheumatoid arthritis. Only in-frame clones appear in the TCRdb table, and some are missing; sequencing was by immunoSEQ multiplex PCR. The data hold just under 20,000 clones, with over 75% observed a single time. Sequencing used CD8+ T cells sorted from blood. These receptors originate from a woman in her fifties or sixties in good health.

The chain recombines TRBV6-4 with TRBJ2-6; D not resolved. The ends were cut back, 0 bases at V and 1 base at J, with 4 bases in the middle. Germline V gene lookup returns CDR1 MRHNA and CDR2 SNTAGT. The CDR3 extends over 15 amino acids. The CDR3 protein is CASSDSASGANVLTF. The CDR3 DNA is TGTGCCAGCAGTGACTCGGCGTCTGGGGCCAACGTCCTGACTTTC.

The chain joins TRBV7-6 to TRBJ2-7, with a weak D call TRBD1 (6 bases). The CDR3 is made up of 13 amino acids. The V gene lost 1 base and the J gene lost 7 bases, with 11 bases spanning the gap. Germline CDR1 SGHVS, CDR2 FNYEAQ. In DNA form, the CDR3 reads TGTGCCAGCAGCTTAGGGGACACGGGAGAGCAGTACTTC. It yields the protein CASSLGDTGEQYF.

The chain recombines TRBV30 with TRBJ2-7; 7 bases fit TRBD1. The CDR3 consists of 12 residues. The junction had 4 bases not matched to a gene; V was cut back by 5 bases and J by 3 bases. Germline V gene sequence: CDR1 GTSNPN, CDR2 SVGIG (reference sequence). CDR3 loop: CAWGQAVYEQYF. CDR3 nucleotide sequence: TGTGCCTGGGGACAGGCCGTCTACGAGCAGTACTTC.

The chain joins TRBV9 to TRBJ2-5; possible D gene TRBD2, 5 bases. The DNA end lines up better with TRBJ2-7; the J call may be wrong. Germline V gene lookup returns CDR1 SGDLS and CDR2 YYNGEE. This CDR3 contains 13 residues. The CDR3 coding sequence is TGTGCCAGCAGCGACGGGAACTCCTACGAGCAGTACTTC. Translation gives CASSDGNSYEQYF.

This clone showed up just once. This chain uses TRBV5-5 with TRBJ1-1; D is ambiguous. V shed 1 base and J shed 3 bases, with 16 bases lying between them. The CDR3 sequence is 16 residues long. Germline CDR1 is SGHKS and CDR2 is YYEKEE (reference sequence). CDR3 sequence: CASSLYQNGRDTEAFF. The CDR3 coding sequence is TGTGCCAGCAGCTTGTACCAGAACGGGCGGGACACTGAAGCTTTCTTT.

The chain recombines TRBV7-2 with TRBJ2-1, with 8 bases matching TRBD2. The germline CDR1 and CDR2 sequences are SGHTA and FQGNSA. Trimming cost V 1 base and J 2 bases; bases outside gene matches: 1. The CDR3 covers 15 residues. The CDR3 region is CASSLGTSTYNEQFF. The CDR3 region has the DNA TGTGCCAGCAGCTTAGGGACTAGCACCTACAATGAGCAGTTCTTC.